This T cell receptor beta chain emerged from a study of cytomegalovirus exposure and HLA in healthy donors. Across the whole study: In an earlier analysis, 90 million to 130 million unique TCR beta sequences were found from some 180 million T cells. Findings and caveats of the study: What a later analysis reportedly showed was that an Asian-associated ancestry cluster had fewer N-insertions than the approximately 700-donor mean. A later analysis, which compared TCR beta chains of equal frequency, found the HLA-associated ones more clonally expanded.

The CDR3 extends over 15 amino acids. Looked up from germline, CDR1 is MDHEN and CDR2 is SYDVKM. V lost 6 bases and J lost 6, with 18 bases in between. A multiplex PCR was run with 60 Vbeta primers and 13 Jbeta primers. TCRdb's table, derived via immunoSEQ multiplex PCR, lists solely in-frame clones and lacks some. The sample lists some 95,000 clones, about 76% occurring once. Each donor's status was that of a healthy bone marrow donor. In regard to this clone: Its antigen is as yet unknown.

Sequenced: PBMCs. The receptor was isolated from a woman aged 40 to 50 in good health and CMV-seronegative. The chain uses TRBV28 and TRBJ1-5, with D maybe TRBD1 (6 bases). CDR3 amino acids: CASRPTGRGGQPQHF. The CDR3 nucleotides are TGTGCCAGCAGACCCACAGGGAGGGGCGGTCAGCCCCAGCATTTT.